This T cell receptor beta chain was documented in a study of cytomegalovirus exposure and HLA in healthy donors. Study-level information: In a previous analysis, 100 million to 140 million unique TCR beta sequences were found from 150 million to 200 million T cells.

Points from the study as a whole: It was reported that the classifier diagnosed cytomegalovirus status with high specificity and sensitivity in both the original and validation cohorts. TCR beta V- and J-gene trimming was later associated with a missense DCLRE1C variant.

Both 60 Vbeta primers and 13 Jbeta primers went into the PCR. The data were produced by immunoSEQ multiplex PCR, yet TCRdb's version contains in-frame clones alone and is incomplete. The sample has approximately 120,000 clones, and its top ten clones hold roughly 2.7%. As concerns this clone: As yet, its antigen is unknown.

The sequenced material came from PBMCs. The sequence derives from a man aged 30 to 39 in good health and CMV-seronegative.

CDR3 sequence: CASSSPRYSPDTQYF. In DNA form, the CDR3 reads TGTGCCAGCAGTTCCCCGCGGTATTCCCCAGATACGCAGTATTTT. The chain uses TRBV11-2 and TRBJ2-3; D gene unclear. This CDR3 region has 15 residues. CDR1 SGHAT and CDR2 FQNNGV come from the germline V gene. Trimming took off 6 bases at V and 4 bases at J, with 17 bases between the two ends.